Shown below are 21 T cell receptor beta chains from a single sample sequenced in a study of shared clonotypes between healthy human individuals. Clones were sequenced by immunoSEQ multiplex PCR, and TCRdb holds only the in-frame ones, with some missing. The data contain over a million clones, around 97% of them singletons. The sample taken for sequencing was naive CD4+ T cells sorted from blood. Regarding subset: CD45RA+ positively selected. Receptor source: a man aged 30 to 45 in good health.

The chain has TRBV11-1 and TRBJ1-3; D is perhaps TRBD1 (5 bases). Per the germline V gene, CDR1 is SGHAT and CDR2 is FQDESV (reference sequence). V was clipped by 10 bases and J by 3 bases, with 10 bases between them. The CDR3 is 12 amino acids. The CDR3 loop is CANRDHGNTIYF. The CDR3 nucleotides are TGTGCCAACCGGGACCATGGAAACACCATATATTTT.

The chain's CDR3 is CASSQDLGRNEQFF. The CDR3 bases are TGCGCCAGCAGCCAAGATCTTGGGCGGAATGAGCAGTTCTTC. The rearrangement links TRBV4-1 to TRBJ2-1; D is undetermined. CDR3 length: 14 residues. The V end was cut by 0 bases, the J end by 7 bases, with 10 bases between. In germline, CDR1 is MGHRA, CDR2 YSYEKL.

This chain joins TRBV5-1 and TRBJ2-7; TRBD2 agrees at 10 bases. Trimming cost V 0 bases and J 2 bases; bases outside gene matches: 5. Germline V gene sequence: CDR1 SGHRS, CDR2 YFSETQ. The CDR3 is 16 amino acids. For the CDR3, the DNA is TGCGCCAGCAGCTTGGGGCTAGCGGGAGCCACCTACGAGCAGTACTTC. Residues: CASSLGLAGATYEQYF.

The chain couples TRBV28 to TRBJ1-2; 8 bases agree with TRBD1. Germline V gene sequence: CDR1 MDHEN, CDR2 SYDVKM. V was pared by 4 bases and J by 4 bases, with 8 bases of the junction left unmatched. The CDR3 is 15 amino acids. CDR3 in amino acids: CASSSPSGTGYGYTF. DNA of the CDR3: TGTGCCAGCAGTTCGCCGAGCGGGACAGGCTATGGCTACACCTTC.

CDR3 in amino acids: CASGRLGLNEQFF. In DNA, the CDR3 is TGCGCCAGCGGGCGGTTGGGTCTCAATGAGCAGTTCTTC. V gene TRBV5-1 combines with J gene TRBJ2-1; D gene unclear. Germline V gene sequence: CDR1 SGHRS, CDR2 YFSETQ. The CDR3 consists of 13 residues. Trimming took off 7 bases at V and 6 bases at J, with 14 bases between the two ends.

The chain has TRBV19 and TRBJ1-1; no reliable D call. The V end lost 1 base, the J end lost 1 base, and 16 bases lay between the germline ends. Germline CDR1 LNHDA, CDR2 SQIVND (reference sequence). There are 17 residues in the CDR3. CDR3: CASSIVQAARSNTEAFF. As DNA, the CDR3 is TGTGCCAGTAGTATAGTTCAGGCCGCTCGCTCGAACACTGAAGCTTTCTTT.

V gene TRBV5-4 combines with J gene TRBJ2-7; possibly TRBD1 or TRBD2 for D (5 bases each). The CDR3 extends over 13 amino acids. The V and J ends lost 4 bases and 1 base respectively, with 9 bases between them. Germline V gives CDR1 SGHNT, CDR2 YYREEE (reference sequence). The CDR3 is CASSQGRSYEQYF. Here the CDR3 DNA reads TGTGCCAGCAGCCAGGGACGGTCCTACGAGCAGTACTTC. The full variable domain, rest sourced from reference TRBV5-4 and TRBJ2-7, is ETGVTQSPTHLIKTRGQQVTLRCSSQSGHNTVSWYQQALGQGPQFIFQYYREEENGRGNFPPRFSGLQFPNYSSELNVNALELDDSALYLCASSQGRSYEQYFGPGTRLTVT.

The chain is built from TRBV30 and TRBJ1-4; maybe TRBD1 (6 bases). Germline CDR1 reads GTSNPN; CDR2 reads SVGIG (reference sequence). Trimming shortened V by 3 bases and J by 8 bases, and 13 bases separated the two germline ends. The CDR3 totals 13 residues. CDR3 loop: CAWRDKGGEKLFF. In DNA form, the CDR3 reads TGTGCCTGGAGGGACAAAGGGGGAGAAAAACTGTTTTTT.

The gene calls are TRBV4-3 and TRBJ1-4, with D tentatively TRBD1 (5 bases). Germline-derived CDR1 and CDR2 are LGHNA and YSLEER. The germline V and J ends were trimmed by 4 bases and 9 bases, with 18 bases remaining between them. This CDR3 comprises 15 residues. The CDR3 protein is CASSPQGQGGKKLFF. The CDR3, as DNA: TGCGCCAGCAGCCCCCAAGGGCAGGGAGGGAAAAAACTGTTTTTT.

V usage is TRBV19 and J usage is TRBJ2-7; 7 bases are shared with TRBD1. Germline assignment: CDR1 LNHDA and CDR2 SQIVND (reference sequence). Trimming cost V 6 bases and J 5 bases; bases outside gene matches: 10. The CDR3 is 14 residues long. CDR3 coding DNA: TGTGCCAGTAGGAAGAACCAGGGGGATAACGAGCAGTACTTC. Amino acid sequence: CASRKNQGDNEQYF.

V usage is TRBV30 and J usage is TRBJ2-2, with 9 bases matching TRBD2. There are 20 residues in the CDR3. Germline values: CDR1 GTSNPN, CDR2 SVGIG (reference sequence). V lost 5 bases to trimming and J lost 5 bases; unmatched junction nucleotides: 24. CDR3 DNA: TGTGCCTGGGTGGGTATCCCAGCGGGAGGCCCCCCCTCGTGGACCGGGGAGCTGTTTTTT. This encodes CAWVGIPAGGPPSWTGELFF.

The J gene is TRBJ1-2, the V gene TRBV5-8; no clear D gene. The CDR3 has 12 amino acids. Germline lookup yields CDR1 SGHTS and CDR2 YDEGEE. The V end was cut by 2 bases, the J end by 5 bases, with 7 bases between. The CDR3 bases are TGTGCCAGCAGCTTCCAGCTTTATGGCTACACCTTC. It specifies CASSFQLYGYTF.

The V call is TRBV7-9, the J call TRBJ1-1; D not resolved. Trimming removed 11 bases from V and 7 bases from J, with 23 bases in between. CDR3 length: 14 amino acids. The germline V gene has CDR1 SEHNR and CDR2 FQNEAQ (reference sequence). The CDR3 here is CAPSGMGSSDEAFF. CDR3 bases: TGTGCCCCGAGCGGGATGGGAAGCAGTGATGAAGCTTTCTTT.

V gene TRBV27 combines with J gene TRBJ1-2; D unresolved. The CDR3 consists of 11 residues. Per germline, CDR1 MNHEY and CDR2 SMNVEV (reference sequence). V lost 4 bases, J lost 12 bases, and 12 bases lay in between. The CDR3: CASSSPLVNTF. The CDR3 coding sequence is TGTGCCAGCAGTTCCCCCCTAGTAAACACCTTC.

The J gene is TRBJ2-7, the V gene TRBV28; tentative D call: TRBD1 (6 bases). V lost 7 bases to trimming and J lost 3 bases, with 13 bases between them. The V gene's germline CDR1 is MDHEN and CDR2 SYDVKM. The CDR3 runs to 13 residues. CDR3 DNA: TGTGCCAGCACGACAGGCTCAAACTACGAGCAGTACTTC. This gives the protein CASTTGSNYEQYF.

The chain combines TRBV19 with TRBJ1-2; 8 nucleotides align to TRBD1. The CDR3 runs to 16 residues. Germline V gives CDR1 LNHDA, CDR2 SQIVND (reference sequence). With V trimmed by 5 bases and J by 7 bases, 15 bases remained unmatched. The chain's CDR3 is CASSPKGQGARFGYTF. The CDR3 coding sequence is TGTGCCAGTAGTCCCAAAGGGCAGGGGGCGCGTTTTGGCTACACCTTC. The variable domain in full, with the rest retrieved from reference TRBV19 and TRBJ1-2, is DGGITQSPKYLFRKEGQNVTLSCEQNLNHDAMYWYRQDPGQGLRLIYYSQIVNDFQKGDIAEGYSVSREKKESFPLTVTSAQKNPTAFYLCASSPKGQGARFGYTFGSGTRLTVV.

CDR3 coding DNA: TGTGCCAGCGGGGGGACAGTCGGATTTTCTGGGGAGCTGTTTTTT. This sequence encodes CASGGTVGFSGELFF. V is TRBV5-4 and J is TRBJ2-2; TRBD1 is a possible D gene (7 bases). V lost 7 bases, J lost 8 bases, and 21 bases lay in between. CDR3 length: 15 residues. Germline V gene data show CDR1 as SGHNT and CDR2 as YYREEE (reference sequence).

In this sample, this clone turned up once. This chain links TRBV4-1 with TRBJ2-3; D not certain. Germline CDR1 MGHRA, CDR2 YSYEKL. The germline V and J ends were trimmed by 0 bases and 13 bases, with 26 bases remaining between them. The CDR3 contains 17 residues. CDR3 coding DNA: TGCGCCAGCAGCCAAGATACATCCGGGCCCCGGGCGGTTTTGGAGTATTTT. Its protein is CASSQDTSGPRAVLEYF.

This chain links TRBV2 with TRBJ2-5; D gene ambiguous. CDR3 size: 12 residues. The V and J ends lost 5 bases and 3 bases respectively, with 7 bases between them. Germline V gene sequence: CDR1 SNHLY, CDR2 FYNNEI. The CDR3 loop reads CASSFEEETQYF. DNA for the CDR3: TGTGCCAGCAGTTTCGAGGAAGAGACCCAGTACTTC.

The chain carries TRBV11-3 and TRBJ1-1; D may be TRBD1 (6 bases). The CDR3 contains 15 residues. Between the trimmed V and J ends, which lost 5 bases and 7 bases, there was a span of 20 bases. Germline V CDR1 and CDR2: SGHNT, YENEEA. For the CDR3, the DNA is TGTGCCAGCAGCCCTAGGGCAGGGGCCCCGGGTGAAGCTTTCTTT. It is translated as CASSPRAGAPGEAFF. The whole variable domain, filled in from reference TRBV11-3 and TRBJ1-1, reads EAGVVQSPRYKIIEKKQPVAFWCNPISGHNTLYWYLQNLGQGPELLIRYENEEAVDDSQLPKDRFSAERLKGVDSTLKIQPAELGDSAVYLCASSPRAGAPGEAFFGQGTRLTVV.

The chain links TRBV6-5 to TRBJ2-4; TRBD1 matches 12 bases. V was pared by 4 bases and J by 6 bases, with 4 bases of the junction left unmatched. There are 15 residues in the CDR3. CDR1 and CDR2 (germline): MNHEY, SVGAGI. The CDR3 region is CASSSPGQGANIQYF. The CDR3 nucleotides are TGTGCCAGCAGTTCGCCGGGACAGGGGGCAAACATTCAGTACTTC.